Given below is one T cell receptor beta chain in context. The specificity of this receptor is unknown. The sample holds no much larger clone one base away, and base qualities are not on file. This record belongs to a study of CD8+ T cells in alopecia areata listed by TCRdb under 2018. In terms of the full investigation: Treated patients were enrolled in an open-label pilot trial of oral tofacitinib, 5 to 10 mg twice daily, for moderate-to-severe alopecia areata. Tofacitinib was administered for 6 to 18 months, and 6 months of follow-up off drug were then conducted to assess delayed response and recurrence. High-throughput TCRbeta sequencing was used to examine T cell clonal expansion in alopecia areata in both the C3H/HeJ mouse model and human patients. On the human side, TCRbeta sequencing was run on scalp tissue and on sorted CD4+ and CD8+ peripheral blood T cells from healthy controls and from alopecia areata patients with either patchy or totalis/universalis disease. Biopsies were taken from tofacitinib-treated patients at baseline and at 4 and 24 weeks of treatment, and a later scalp biopsy was taken in several of the tofacitinib-treated patients. Scalp clonality was compared among normal scalp (n=4), patchy alopecia areata scalp (n=8), and alopecia totalis/universalis scalp (n=8). RNA was obtained with the PAXgene miRNA kit for fixed scalp, the miRNeasy kit for PBMCs, and the RNeasy kit for mouse skin. Amplification of TCRbeta CDR3 regions was done by immunoSEQ multiplex PCR using 35 Vbeta forward primers and 13 Jbeta reverse primers. The research as a whole found: Compared with mice, TCR sequences shared between patients were less clear, possibly partly because of HLA diversity across the patient population. Unlike mouse skin, where gammadelta T cells dominate, normal human skin contains resident alphabeta T cells that get sequenced too, which complicates analysis of the scalp TCR repertoire. Higher clonality and more expanded CD8+ clones were observed in lesional scalp than in normal scalp, particularly in alopecia totalis/universalis, a finding suggestive of antigenic drive.

Receptor amplification or capture employed the immunoSEQ multiplex PCR assay. RNA was extracted from all samples and reverse transcribed into cDNA as template for TCR sequencing. First-strand cDNA was synthesized using SuperScript III with a 2:1 mix of oligo-dT and random hexamers. A synthetic immune receptor repertoire was used to measure amplification bias, and any remaining bias was corrected computationally. The original methods were these. Raw reads were preprocessed for error removal, and CDR3 was defined according to IMGT conventions as running from the conserved cysteine to phenylalanine. Clonality was computed as 1 minus the Shannon entropy, with the entropy normalized by log2 of the number of productive unique TCRs. Whether each scalp clone was CD4 or CD8 was inferred by checking scalp TCRbeta sequences against the CD4 and CD8 repertoires from sorted blood. The immuneACCESS repertoire file appears here via TCRdb, limited to in-frame rearrangements. These files lack a portion of the clones; in checked studies, under half of the deficit traces to unresolved V genes, and the cause of the others is not known. V, J and clone size derive from that table, while D and trimming were established from the DNA sequence. Across this sample there are hundreds of thousands of clones, with about 53% seen only once. Of the sample, less than 0.6% is held by the ten largest clones.

The germline V gene yields SQVTM for CDR1 and ANQGSEA for CDR2. V was cut back by 0 bases and J by 5 bases, leaving a gap of 7 bases between them. The CDR3 runs 12 residues from the cysteine to the phenylalanine. Only CDR3 DNA is held: 36 bases, read in frame from base 1. Interpreted using the paper, the time point label stands for: baseline before oral tofacitinib. Peripheral blood and lesional scalp punch biopsies were obtained from patients with alopecia areata. After PBMCs were isolated by density centrifugation and stained for CD3, CD4 and CD8, a FACSAria was used to sort CD4+ and CD8+ T cells. The sequencing used CD4+ T cells sorted from blood, collected at week 0. The clonotype originates from a human donor with alopecia areata. The chain is assembled from TRBV29-1 and TRBJ1-2; there is no confident call for the D gene. The nucleotide sequence is TGCAGCGTTGAAGAGACGGGATATGGCTACACCTTC. Its amino acids are CSVEETGYGYTF.